This T cell receptor beta chain originates from a study of blood T cell repertoires in COVID-19. Overall study context: Material from acute and convalescent COVID-19 was sourced from the United States, Italy and Spain. T cells, B-cell-depleted T cells, or PBMCs supplied cDNA or gDNA.

Per the original data handling: Estimation of nucleated cell counts was performed using reference gene primer amplification. Some clones are missing from TCRdb's copy, which holds only in-frame ones; the method was immunoSEQ multiplex PCR. Clone size and V and J calls were adopted from that table, with D and trimming inferred from the DNA. Among about 130,000 clones listed, around 90% were seen once. Trimming pared 3 bases from V and 1 base from J, leaving 21 bases between. Germline V gene data show CDR1 as MNHEY and CDR2 as SMNVEV (reference sequence). The CDR3 has 18 amino acids. This clonotype originated in a man in his fifties or sixties with active COVID-19. This sequence joins TRBV27 and TRBJ1-1; a weak D match, TRBD1 (6 bases). The sequenced material came from peripheral blood. The CDR3 here is CASSFRGGGYVANTEAFF. The CDR3 region has the DNA TGTGCCAGCAGTTTTCGGGGAGGGGGATATGTGGCGAACACTGAAGCTTTCTTT.